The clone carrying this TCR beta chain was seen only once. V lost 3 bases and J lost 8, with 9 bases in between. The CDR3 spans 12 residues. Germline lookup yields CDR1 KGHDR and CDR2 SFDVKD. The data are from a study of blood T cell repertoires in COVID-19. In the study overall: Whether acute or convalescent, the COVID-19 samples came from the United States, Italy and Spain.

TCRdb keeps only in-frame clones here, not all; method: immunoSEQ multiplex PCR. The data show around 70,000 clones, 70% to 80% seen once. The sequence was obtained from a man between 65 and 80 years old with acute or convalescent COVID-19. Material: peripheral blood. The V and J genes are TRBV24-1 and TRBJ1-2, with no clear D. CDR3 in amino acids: CATSDPSVGYTF. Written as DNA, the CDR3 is TGTGCCACCAGTGATCCCTCGGTAGGCTACACCTTC.